This TCR beta chain was identified in a study of tumor-infiltrating lymphocytes in localized non-small cell lung cancer. Study information: Several tumor histologies, both smoking statuses, and some post-neoadjuvant chemotherapy samples were included.

Libraries were prepared by immunoSEQ multiplex PCR; TCRdb keeps only in-frame clonotypes and omits some of them. The repertoire consists of about 23,000 clones, with nearly 70% occurring once and the leading ten covering roughly 14%. Between the trimmed V and J ends, which lost 5 bases and 8 bases, there was a span of 12 bases. CDR1 and CDR2 (germline): SGHTA, FQGNSA. This CDR3 is 12 amino acids long. This clonotype was obtained from a human donor with non-small cell lung cancer. This rearrangement joins TRBV7-2 to TRBJ1-2; D uncertain. The sequencing sample was made of lung tumor tissue. The chain's CDR3 is CASSPEWGGYTF. In DNA, the CDR3 is TGTGCCAGCAGCCCCGAATGGGGAGGCTACACCTTC.